The 2 T cell receptor beta chains below come from one sample, sequenced in a study of blood T cell repertoires in COVID-19. The protocol was immunoSEQ multiplex PCR, while the TCRdb copy is restricted to in-frame clones and leaves out a portion. The table shows some 200,000 clones, with 83% occurring only once. The sample taken for sequencing was PBMCs or T cells enriched from blood (not recorded which). The origin of the receptors is a woman aged 45 to 65 who had been exposed to COVID-19.

The chain recombines TRBV21-1 with TRBJ1-6. TRBV21-1 is deemed a pseudogene. This CDR3 has 15 residues. The CDR3 nucleotides read TGTGCCAGCAGCAAAGATAACGCGGAGAGTTCACCCCTCCACTTT. Translated: CASSKDNAESSPLHF.

J is TRBJ1-6 and V is TRBV14; the D is unclear. V lost 4 bases to trimming and J lost 0 bases, with 7 bases between them. CDR1 is SGHDN, CDR2 FVKESK, per germline. This CDR3 is built from 15 residues. DNA for the CDR3: TGTGCCAGCAGCCTGGTGAGCTCCTATAATTCACCCCTCCACTTT. Its translation is CASSLVSSYNSPLHF.